This T cell receptor beta chain was recovered during a study of control samples from healthy donors and cancer patients. Some clones are missing from TCRdb's copy, which holds only in-frame ones; the method was immunoSEQ multiplex PCR. The data contain roughly 200,000 clones, 85% to 95% of them singletons. Trimming cost V 7 bases and J 3 bases, with 15 bases left between them. The CDR3 is 15 amino acids. The V gene's germline CDR1 is KGHDR and CDR2 SFDVKD. V gene TRBV24-1 combines with J gene TRBJ1-5; weak D call: TRBD1 (6 bases). Sequencing was carried out using blood. The TCR was taken from a man aged 45 to 65 in good health. CDR3 DNA: TGTGCCACCAGGCCGGGCAGGGGTACCAATCAGCCCCAGCATTTT. Protein sequence: CATRPGRGTNQPQHF.